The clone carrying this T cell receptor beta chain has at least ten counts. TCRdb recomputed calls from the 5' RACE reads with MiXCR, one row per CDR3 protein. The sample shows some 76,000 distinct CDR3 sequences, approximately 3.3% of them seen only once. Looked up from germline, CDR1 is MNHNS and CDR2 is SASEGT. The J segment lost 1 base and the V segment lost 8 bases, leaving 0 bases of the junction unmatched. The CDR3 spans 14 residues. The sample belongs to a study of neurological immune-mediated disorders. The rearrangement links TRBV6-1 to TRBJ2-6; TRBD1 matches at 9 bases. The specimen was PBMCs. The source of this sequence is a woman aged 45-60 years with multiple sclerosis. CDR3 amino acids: CASGTGSGANVLTF. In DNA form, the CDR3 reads TGTGCCAGCGGGACAGGGTCTGGGGCCAACGTCCTGACTTTC.